The 9 T cell receptor beta chains below come from one sample, sequenced in a study of lymphopenia after photon versus proton radiotherapy. Method: immunoSEQ multiplex PCR; TCRdb's copy keeps in-frame clones and lacks some. The profile shows 50,000 to 60,000 clones, around 90% of them singletons. The sample here was peripheral blood, taken from a patient treated with photon-based radiotherapy. The receptors shown here come from a woman aged 40 to 50 with cholangiocarcinoma.

The V gene is TRBV7-3, the J gene TRBJ1-1, with 7 bases that match TRBD1. The CDR3 length is 15 residues. The germline gives CDR1 SGHTA, CDR2 FQGTGA. V gave up 1 base and J gave up 1 base; unmatched junction bases: 3. The CDR3 is CASSLMAGGNTEAFF. The CDR3, as DNA: TGTGCCAGCAGCTTAATGGCAGGGGGGAACACTGAAGCTTTCTTT.

The rearrangement links TRBV6-6 to TRBJ2-1, with 8 bases fitting TRBD2. V shed 3 bases and J 4 bases; nucleotides not matched to a gene: 5. Germline V CDR1 and CDR2: MNHNY, SVGAGI (reference sequence). The CDR3 has 15 amino acids. The CDR3 DNA reads TGTGCCAGCAGTTATAGCGGGGTGAGATACAATGAGCAGTTCTTC. Translating it yields CASSYSGVRYNEQFF.

J is TRBJ2-7 and V is TRBV28; D is undetermined. The V gene lost 2 bases and the J gene lost 0 bases, with 23 bases spanning the gap. CDR1 and CDR2 (germline): MDHEN, SYDVKM. CDR3 size: 19 residues. CDR3: CASSLTADLWQSASYEQYF. The CDR3 nucleotides are TGTGCCAGCAGTTTAACCGCAGACCTTTGGCAGTCTGCCTCCTACGAGCAGTACTTC.

CDR3 sequence: CASRPGQLGGYTF. CDR3 DNA sequence: TGTGCCAGCAGACCCGGACAGTTGGGGGGCTACACCTTC. The genes are TRBV28 and TRBJ1-2; D possibly corresponds to TRBD1 (6 bases). Germline CDR1 MDHEN, CDR2 SYDVKM. This CDR3 is 13 amino acids long. V lost 6 bases and J lost 8, with 16 bases in between.

The V and J genes are TRBV4-2 and TRBJ2-7; maybe TRBD2 (5 bases). The CDR3 covers 13 residues. Germline V lookup: CDR1 LGHNA, CDR2 YNFKEQ. The V and J ends lost 5 bases and 0 bases respectively, with 8 bases between them. The CDR3, as DNA: TGTGCCAGCAGCACAGCGGACTCCTACGAGCAGTACTTC. Translation: CASSTADSYEQYF.

This rearrangement joins TRBV28 to TRBJ2-1; D is unclear. Germline values: CDR1 MDHEN, CDR2 SYDVKM. Trimming took off 3 bases at V and 7 bases at J, with 4 bases between the two ends. The CDR3 sequence is 11 residues long. CDR3 loop: CASSFLNEQFF. The CDR3 region has the DNA TGTGCCAGCAGTTTTCTGAATGAGCAGTTCTTC.

J is TRBJ2-1 and V is TRBV4-1, with a tentative D call TRBD2 (5 bases). Trimming cost V 0 bases and J 0 bases, with 15 bases left between them. The CDR3 covers 18 residues. Germline CDR1 is MGHRA and CDR2 is YSYEKL. This chain's CDR3 is CASSQEAAALSSYNEQFF. DNA for the CDR3: TGCGCCAGCAGCCAAGAGGCAGCGGCCTTAAGCTCCTACAATGAGCAGTTCTTC.

The chain recombines TRBV4-1 with TRBJ2-7; D remains ambiguous. Germline assignment: CDR1 MGHRA and CDR2 YSYEKL. CDR3 length: 12 amino acids. V was pared by 0 bases and J by 7 bases, with 7 bases between. In nucleotides, the CDR3 is TGCGCCAGCAGCCAAGATGTGGGGGAGCAGTACTTC. Translating gives CASSQDVGEQYF.

This clone was counted only a few times. The chain links TRBV5-1 to TRBJ1-2, with D unclear. The V and J ends lost 0 bases and 6 bases respectively, with 6 bases between them. The CDR3 is 12 amino acids. Germline V gene sequence: CDR1 SGHRS, CDR2 YFSETQ. The DNA for the CDR3 is TGCGCCAGCAGCTTGGGGGAGGATGGCTACACCTTC. This sequence encodes CASSLGEDGYTF.